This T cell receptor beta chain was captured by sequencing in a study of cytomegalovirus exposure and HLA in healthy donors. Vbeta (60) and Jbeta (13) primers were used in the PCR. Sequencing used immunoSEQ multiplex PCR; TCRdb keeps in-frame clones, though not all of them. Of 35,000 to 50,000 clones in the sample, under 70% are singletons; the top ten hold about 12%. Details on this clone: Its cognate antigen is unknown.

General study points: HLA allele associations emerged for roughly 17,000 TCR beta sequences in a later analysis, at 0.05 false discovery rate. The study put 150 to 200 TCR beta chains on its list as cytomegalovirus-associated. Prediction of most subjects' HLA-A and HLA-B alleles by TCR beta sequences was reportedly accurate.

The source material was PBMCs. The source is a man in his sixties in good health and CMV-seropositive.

The CDR3 DNA follows: TGTGCCAGCAGCCGGGGGTCACGGACTGAAGCTTTCTTT. This encodes CASSRGSRTEAFF. The chain has TRBV7-9 and TRBJ1-1; the D gene is possibly TRBD1 (5 bases). V lost 5 bases to trimming and J lost 5 bases, with 12 bases between them. The CDR3 runs 13 residues. From germline, CDR1 is SEHNR and CDR2 FQNEAQ (reference sequence).